This TCR beta chain appears in the sequencing data of a study of PD-L1 blockade in urothelial cancer. At the level of the study: Male patients with bladder-origin urothelial cancer numbered about 85% of the 29.

Germline CDR1 MNHNS, CDR2 SASEGT. There are 15 residues in the CDR3. J was trimmed by 6 bases and V by 1 base; bases with no gene match: 6. Time point: pretreatment peripheral blood. TCRdb keeps only in-frame clones here, not all; method: immunoSEQ multiplex PCR. The data hold more than 45,000 clones, with 82% observed a single time. The TCR comes from a man over 45 with urothelial cancer. The J gene is TRBJ1-5, the V gene TRBV6-1; the match to TRBD1 covers 7 bases. The sequenced sample was PBMCs, obtained around atezolizumab (anti-PD-L1) treatment. In DNA form, the CDR3 reads TGTGCCAGCAGTGAAGGGACAGGTTTTGGTCAGCCCCAGCATTTT. This codes for CASSEGTGFGQPQHF.